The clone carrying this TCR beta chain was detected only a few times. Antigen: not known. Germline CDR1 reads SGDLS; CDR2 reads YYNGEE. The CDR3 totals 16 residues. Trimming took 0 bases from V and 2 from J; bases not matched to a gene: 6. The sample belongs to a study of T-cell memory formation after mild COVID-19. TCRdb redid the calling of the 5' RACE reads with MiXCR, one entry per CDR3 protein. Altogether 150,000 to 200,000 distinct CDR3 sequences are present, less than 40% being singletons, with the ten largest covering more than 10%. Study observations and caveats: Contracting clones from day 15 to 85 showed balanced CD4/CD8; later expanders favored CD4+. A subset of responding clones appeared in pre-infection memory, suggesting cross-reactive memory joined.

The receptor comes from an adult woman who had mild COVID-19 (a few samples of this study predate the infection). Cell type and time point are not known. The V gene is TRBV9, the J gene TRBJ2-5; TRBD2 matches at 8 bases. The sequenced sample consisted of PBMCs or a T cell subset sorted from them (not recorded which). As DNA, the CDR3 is TGTGCCAGCAGCGTAGCCAGCGGGAGTCCTCAAGAGACCCAGTACTTC. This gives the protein CASSVASGSPQETQYF. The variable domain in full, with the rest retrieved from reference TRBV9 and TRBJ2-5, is DSGVTQTPKHLITATGQRVTLRCSPRSGDLSVYWYQQSLDQGLQFLIQYYNGEERAKGNILERFSAQQFPDLHSELNLSSLELGDSALYFCASSVASGSPQETQYFGPGTRLLVL.